The 27 T cell receptor beta chains presented below share a single source sample, sequenced in a study of blood T cell repertoires in COVID-19. Sequencing used immunoSEQ multiplex PCR; TCRdb keeps in-frame clones, though not all of them. The table shows roughly 5,600 clones, with approximately 84% occurring only once. The sample taken for sequencing was peripheral blood. These receptors were obtained from a human donor in a cohort sampled during active COVID-19.

The CDR3 sequence is CASSGREGITDTQYF. DNA of the CDR3: TGCGCCAGCAGCGGGCGGGAGGGCATTACAGATACGCAGTATTTT. V gene TRBV10-1 combines with J gene TRBJ2-3; 9 bases are shared with TRBD2. V dropped 6 bases and J dropped 3; count of bases not matched to a gene: 7. Germline CDR1 WNHNN, CDR2 SYGVQD (reference sequence). This CDR3 is 15 amino acids long.

This chain connects TRBV19 to TRBJ1-5; a weak D match, TRBD1 (6 bases). The germline V gene has CDR1 LNHDA and CDR2 SQIVND (reference sequence). V was clipped by 7 bases and J by 0 bases, with 16 bases between them. This CDR3 contains 16 residues. The CDR3 sequence is CASTGRGGYSNQPQHF. As DNA, the CDR3 is TGTGCCAGTACGGGCAGGGGCGGATATAGCAATCAGCCCCAGCATTTT.

The V and J genes are TRBV3-1 (or the pseudogene TRBV3-2) and TRBJ2-5; weak D call: TRBD2 (6 bases). The germline V and J ends were trimmed by 3 bases and 5 bases, with 16 bases remaining between them. The CDR3 consists of 15 residues. Germline CDR1 LGHDT, CDR2 YNNKEL (reference sequence). The CDR3 is CASSHDLTRMETQYF. The CDR3 DNA is TGTGCCAGCAGCCACGACCTGACTAGAATGGAGACCCAGTACTTC.

This clone came up a few times. The chain recombines TRBV5-1 with TRBJ2-1, with 14 bases that match TRBD2. The CDR3 consists of 17 residues. Trimming cost V 2 bases and J 4 bases; bases outside gene matches: 5. The germline V gene has CDR1 SGHRS and CDR2 YFSETQ. The CDR3 here is CASSFQGLAGVYNEQFF. CDR3 bases: TGCGCCAGCAGCTTTCAGGGACTAGCGGGAGTATACAATGAGCAGTTCTTC.

This clone was counted once. CDR3 nucleotide sequence: TGTGCCAGCAGCGACCGGGACTCTCGAGGAGATACGCAGTATTTT. This translates into CASSDRDSRGDTQYF. The genes are TRBV9 and TRBJ2-3, with D perhaps TRBD2 (6 bases). The germline V gene has CDR1 SGDLS and CDR2 YYNGEE. The CDR3 spans 15 residues. V gave up 3 bases and J gave up 5 bases, with 16 bases separating them.

The chain links TRBV10-3 to TRBJ2-2; D perhaps matches TRBD2 (6 bases). The CDR3 is made up of 15 amino acids. Per germline, CDR1 ENHRY and CDR2 SYGVKD. The V end lost 4 bases, the J end lost 0 bases, and 9 bases lay between the germline ends. The DNA for the CDR3 is TGTGCCATCAGTGGAACTAGCCCGAACACCGGGGAGCTGTTTTTT. Its protein product is CAISGTSPNTGELFF.

The V gene is TRBV10-3, the J gene TRBJ2-1; 10 nucleotides agree with TRBD2. Unmatched junction bases numbered 4, after V lost 3 bases and J lost 5 bases. CDR1 and CDR2 (germline): ENHRY, SYGVKD. The CDR3 runs 15 residues. In DNA, the CDR3 is TGTGCCATCAGTGATAGTCTAGCGGGAGACAATGAGCAGTTCTTC. It is translated as CAISDSLAGDNEQFF.

The chain couples TRBV28 to TRBJ2-1; 9 bases fit TRBD2. CDR1 and CDR2 from the germline V gene are MDHEN and SYDVKM. V lost 7 bases and J lost 6; bases outside the gene matches: 13. The CDR3 extends over 16 amino acids. The CDR3 here is CASTPLGGRGFNEQFF. The CDR3 coding sequence is TGTGCCAGCACCCCCTTGGGCGGGAGGGGCTTCAATGAGCAGTTCTTC.

V is TRBV7-2 and J is TRBJ2-2; weak D call: TRBD2 (7 bases). V gave up 3 bases and J gave up 4 bases, with 15 bases separating them. The CDR3 length is 16 residues. Germline CDR1 is SGHTA and CDR2 is FQGNSA. The DNA of the CDR3 is TGTGCCAGCAGCTTCGGCGGGGGCCACTCCACCGGGGAGCTGTTTTTT. It codes for CASSFGGGHSTGELFF.

In its sample, this clone was seen a few times. This sequence joins TRBV28 and TRBJ2-1; 9 bases fit TRBD2. The V and J ends lost 5 bases and 1 base, in that order; junction bases with no gene match: 9. Germline CDR1 and CDR2: MDHEN and SYDVKM. The CDR3 sequence is 17 residues long. CDR3 in amino acids: CASSRSAGGGSYNEQFF. CDR3 nucleotide sequence: TGTGCCAGCAGTCGGTCAGCGGGAGGTGGGTCCTACAATGAGCAGTTCTTC.

The V call is TRBV2, the J call TRBJ2-3, with 9 bases identical to TRBD1. The germline V gene has CDR1 SNHLY and CDR2 FYNNEI. The CDR3 runs to 14 residues. V trimming: 8 bases; J trimming: 5 bases; junction bases outside the gene matches: 8. The CDR3: CASFSGQGRDTQYF. CDR3 DNA: TGTGCCAGCTTTTCCGGACAGGGGAGAGATACGCAGTATTTT.

The chain uses TRBV18 and TRBJ2-5, with D maybe TRBD1 (7 bases). Germline V lookup: CDR1 KGHSH, CDR2 LQKENI. Trimming stripped 6 bases from V and 4 bases from J, with 24 bases between. The CDR3 loop spans 17 amino acids. This chain's CDR3 is CASSPTSQGRLGETQYF. The CDR3 DNA sequence: TGTGCCAGCTCGCCTACCTCACAGGGGAGGTTGGGAGAGACCCAGTACTTC. The whole variable domain, filled in from reference TRBV18 and TRBJ2-5, reads NAGVMQNPRHLVRRRGQEARLRCSPMKGHSHVYWYRQLPEEGLKFMVYLQKENIIDESGMPKERFSAEFPKEGPSILRIQQVVRGDSAAYFCASSPTSQGRLGETQYFGPGTRLLVL.

The chain couples TRBV7-8 to TRBJ2-5; 7 nucleotides match TRBD1. Germline CDR1 is SGHVS and CDR2 is FQNEAQ. V gave up 5 bases and J gave up 2 bases; unmatched junction bases: 11. The CDR3 has 16 amino acids. CDR3 nucleotide sequence: TGTGCCAGCAGCCTCAGACAGGGAAGTAATCAAGAGACCCAGTACTTC. This translates into CASSLRQGSNQETQYF.

This clone came up once. The V call is TRBV9, the J call TRBJ1-5, with TRBD1 matching 8 bases. The CDR3 sequence is 15 residues long. Trimming removed 3 bases from V and 5 bases from J; junction bases left unmatched: 7. Germline V lookup: CDR1 SGDLS, CDR2 YYNGEE. CDR3 DNA: TGTGCCAGCAGCGCAGGGGGCTCCCCTGATCAGCCCCAGCATTTT. It is translated as CASSAGGSPDQPQHF.

The chain has TRBV28 and TRBJ1-3; TRBD1 is a possible D gene (5 bases). The CDR3 loop spans 15 amino acids. From germline, CDR1 is MDHEN and CDR2 SYDVKM. With 3 bases removed from V and 3 bases from J, the gap between germline ends came to 12 bases. The CDR3 protein is CASSFLIQGGNTIYF. The CDR3 region has the DNA TGTGCCAGCAGTTTCTTGATCCAGGGTGGAAACACCATATATTTT.

This chain connects TRBV20-1 to TRBJ2-1; TRBD2 aligns across 10 bases. V lost 3 bases to trimming and J lost 5 bases; unmatched junction nucleotides: 7. There are 15 residues in the CDR3. CDR1 and CDR2 (germline): DFQATT, SNEGSKA (reference sequence). CDR3 residues: CSASISGRKDNEQFF. CDR3 DNA: TGCAGTGCTAGTATTAGCGGGAGGAAGGACAATGAGCAGTTCTTC.

This clone was found once. The chain joins TRBV6-1 to TRBJ2-5, with TRBD2 matching over 15 bases. The CDR3 spans 16 residues. Germline V gene data show CDR1 as MNHNS and CDR2 as SASEGT. Trimming took 2 bases from V and 4 from J; bases not matched to a gene: 2. DNA for the CDR3: TGTGCCAGCAGTGAACCGGGACTAGCGGGAGGAGAGACCCAGTACTTC. Translating it yields CASSEPGLAGGETQYF.

This chain uses TRBV7-9 with TRBJ2-1; D might be TRBD2 (5 bases). The CDR3 runs 13 residues. Germline V gives CDR1 SEHNR, CDR2 FQNEAQ (reference sequence). The V and J ends lost 3 bases and 4 bases respectively, with 7 bases between them. The CDR3 loop is CASSFTSYNEQFF. The CDR3 DNA reads as TGTGCCAGCAGCTTTACTAGTTACAATGAGCAGTTCTTC.

The genes are TRBV18 and TRBJ2-7; D possibly corresponds to TRBD2 (6 bases). The germline V gene has CDR1 KGHSH and CDR2 LQKENI. CDR3 length: 16 amino acids. Trimming removed 3 bases from V and 0 bases from J, with 15 bases in between. In DNA, the CDR3 is TGTGCCAGCTCACCCACTGGACTACCAACCTCCTACGAGCAGTACTTC. It specifies CASSPTGLPTSYEQYF.

This sequence joins TRBV10-3 and TRBJ2-1; D is ambiguous. The ends were cut back, 2 bases at V and 0 bases at J, with 8 bases in the middle. CDR3 length: 15 amino acids. The germline gives CDR1 ENHRY, CDR2 SYGVKD. The chain's CDR3 is CAISEGGSSYNEQFF. Written as DNA, the CDR3 is TGTGCCATCAGTGAGGGCGGTAGCTCCTACAATGAGCAGTTCTTC.

This sequence joins TRBV6-9 and TRBJ2-7, with 10 positions matching TRBD2. After removal of 7 bases from V and 6 bases from J, the junction contained 6 bases not matched to a gene. CDR3 length: 13 residues. CDR1 and CDR2 (germline): MNHGY, SVAAGI. The CDR3 loop reads CASTKREGLEQYF. In nucleotides, the CDR3 is TGTGCCAGCACAAAGCGGGAGGGTCTCGAGCAGTACTTC.

V gene TRBV30 combines with J gene TRBJ1-2, with 9 bases matching TRBD1. The germline V gene has CDR1 GTSNPN and CDR2 SVGIG (reference sequence). The J segment lost 7 bases and the V segment lost 2 bases, leaving 8 bases of the junction unmatched. The CDR3 has 14 residues. The CDR3 here is CAWSTGQGVGGYTF. CDR3 DNA sequence: TGTGCCTGGAGTACGGGACAGGGAGTTGGTGGCTACACCTTC.

The V gene is TRBV6-6, the J gene TRBJ2-7; 11 nucleotides line up with TRBD1. Germline-derived CDR1 and CDR2 are MNHNY and SVGAGI (reference sequence). V lost 7 bases to trimming and J lost 3 bases; unmatched junction nucleotides: 11. This CDR3 is built from 16 residues. The CDR3 DNA reads as TGTGCCAGCACCGAGGGTTGGACAGGGGGCATCTACGAGCAGTACTTC. As protein: CASTEGWTGGIYEQYF.

This chain joins TRBV4-1 and TRBJ2-3, with 7 nucleotides matching TRBD2. Germline V lookup: CDR1 MGHRA, CDR2 YSYEKL. V was clipped by 0 bases and J by 1 base; unmatched bases: 7. There are 17 residues in the CDR3. The CDR3 sequence: CASSQETSGIRTDTQYF. CDR3 DNA sequence: TGCGCCAGCAGCCAAGAAACCAGCGGGATCCGCACAGATACGCAGTATTTT.

The gene calls are TRBV6-5 and TRBJ2-7; 9 bases map to TRBD2. There are 15 residues in the CDR3. The V and J ends lost 2 bases and 0 bases, in that order; junction bases with no gene match: 2. Germline-derived CDR1 and CDR2 are MNHEY and SVGAGI. The CDR3 bases are TGTGCCAGCAGTTACGAACTAGCGGGCTCCTACGAGCAGTACTTC. Amino acids: CASSYELAGSYEQYF.

This chain links TRBV9 with TRBJ1-1; D is perhaps TRBD1 (6 bases). Germline assignment: CDR1 SGDLS and CDR2 YYNGEE. V was clipped by 0 bases and J by 1 base, with 10 bases between them. CDR3 size: 15 residues. This chain's CDR3 is CASSVGAGANTEAFF. CDR3 sequence (DNA): TGTGCCAGCAGCGTAGGGGCAGGGGCGAACACTGAAGCTTTCTTT.

The genes are TRBV28 and TRBJ2-7; maybe TRBD1 (5 bases). With 7 bases removed from V and 2 bases from J, the gap between germline ends came to 15 bases. The CDR3 covers 14 residues. From germline, CDR1 is MDHEN and CDR2 SYDVKM. The CDR3 DNA reads as TGTGCCAGCAACCTACCAGGGCCGACCTACGAGCAGTACTTC. It encodes CASNLPGPTYEQYF.